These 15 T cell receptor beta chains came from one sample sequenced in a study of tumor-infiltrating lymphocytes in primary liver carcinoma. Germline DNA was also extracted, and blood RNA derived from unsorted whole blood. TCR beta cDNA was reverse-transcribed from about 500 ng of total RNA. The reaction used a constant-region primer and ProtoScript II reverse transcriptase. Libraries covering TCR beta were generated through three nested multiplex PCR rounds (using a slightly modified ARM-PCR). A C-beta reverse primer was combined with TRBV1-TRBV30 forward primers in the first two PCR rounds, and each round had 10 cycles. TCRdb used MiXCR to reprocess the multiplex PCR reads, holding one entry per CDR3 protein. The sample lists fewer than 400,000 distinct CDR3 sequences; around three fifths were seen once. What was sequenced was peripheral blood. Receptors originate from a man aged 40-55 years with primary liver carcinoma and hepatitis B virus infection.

The CDR3 bases are TGCGCCAGCAGCCAAGATCGGGCGAGGGCGAACACCGGGGAGCTGTTTTTT. It is translated as CASSQDRARANTGELFF. This rearrangement joins TRBV4-1 to TRBJ2-2; a possible D gene is TRBD2 (5 bases). The CDR3 length is 17 residues. The V and J ends lost 0 bases and 0 bases respectively, with 11 bases between them. CDR1 and CDR2 (germline): MGHRA, YSYEKL.

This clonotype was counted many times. The CDR3 loop reads CASSWVWAGSSYEQYF. The DNA for the CDR3 is TGTGCCAGCAGTTGGGTGTGGGCGGGTAGCTCCTACGAGCAGTACTTC. The chain couples TRBV28 to TRBJ2-7, with a possible D match to TRBD2 (5 bases). Deletions cut 4 bases from V and 0 bases from J, with 16 bases between. Germline lookup yields CDR1 MDHEN and CDR2 SYDVKM. The CDR3 spans 16 residues.

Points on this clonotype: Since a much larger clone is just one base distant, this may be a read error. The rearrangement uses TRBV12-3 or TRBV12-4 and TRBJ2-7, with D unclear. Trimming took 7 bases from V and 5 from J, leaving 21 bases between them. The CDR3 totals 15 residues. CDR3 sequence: CASNPPGVPLDEQYF. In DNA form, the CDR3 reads TGTGCCAGCAATCCCCCGGGCGTACCCCTGGACGAGCAGTACTTC.

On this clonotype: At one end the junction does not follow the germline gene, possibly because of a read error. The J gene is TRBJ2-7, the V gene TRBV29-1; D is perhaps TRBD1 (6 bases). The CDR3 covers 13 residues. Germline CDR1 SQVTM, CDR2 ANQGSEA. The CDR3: CNVEGTNAYEQYF. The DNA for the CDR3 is TGCAACGTTGAAGGGACAAACGCCTACGAGCAGTACTTC.

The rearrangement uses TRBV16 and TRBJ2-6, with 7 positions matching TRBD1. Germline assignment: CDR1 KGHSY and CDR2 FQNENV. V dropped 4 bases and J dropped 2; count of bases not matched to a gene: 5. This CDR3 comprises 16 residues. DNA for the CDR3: TGTGCCAGCAGCCTTACGACAGGGACTGGGGCCAACGTCCTGACTTTC. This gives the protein CASSLTTGTGANVLTF. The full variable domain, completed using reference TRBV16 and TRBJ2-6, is GEEVAQTPKHLVRGEGQKAKLYCAPIKGHSYVFWYQQVLKNEFKFLISFQNENVFDETGMPKERFSAKCLPNSPCSLEIQATKLEDSAVYFCASSLTTGTGANVLTFGAGSRLTVL.

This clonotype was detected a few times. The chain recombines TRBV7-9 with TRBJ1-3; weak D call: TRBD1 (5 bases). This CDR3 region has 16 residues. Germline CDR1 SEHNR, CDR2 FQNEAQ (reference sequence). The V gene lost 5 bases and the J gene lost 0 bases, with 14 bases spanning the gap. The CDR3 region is CASSVRGGSSGNTIYF. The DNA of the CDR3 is TGTGCCAGCAGCGTGCGGGGGGGGAGCTCTGGAAACACCATATATTTT.

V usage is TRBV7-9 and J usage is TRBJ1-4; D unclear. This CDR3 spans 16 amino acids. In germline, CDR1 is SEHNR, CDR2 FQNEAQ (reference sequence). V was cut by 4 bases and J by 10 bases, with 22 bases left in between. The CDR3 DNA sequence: TGTGCCAGCAGCTGGGCTTCAGGCAGGTCCGGTGGAAAACTGTTTTTT. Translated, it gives CASSWASGRSGGKLFF.

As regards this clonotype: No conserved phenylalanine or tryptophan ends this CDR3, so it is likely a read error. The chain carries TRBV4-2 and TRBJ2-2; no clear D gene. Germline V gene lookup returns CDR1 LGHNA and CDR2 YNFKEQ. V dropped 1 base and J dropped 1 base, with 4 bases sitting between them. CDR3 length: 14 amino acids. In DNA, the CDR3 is TGTGCCAGCAGCCAAGTGGGGAACACCGGGGAGCTGTTTGAT. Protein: CASSQVGNTGELFD.

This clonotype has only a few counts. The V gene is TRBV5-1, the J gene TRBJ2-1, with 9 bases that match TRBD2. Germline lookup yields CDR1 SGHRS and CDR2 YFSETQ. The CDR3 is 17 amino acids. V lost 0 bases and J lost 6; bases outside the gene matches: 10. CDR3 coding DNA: TGCGCCAGCAGCTTGGGGGCGGGAGGGCCCCCCTCCAATGAGCAGTTCTTC. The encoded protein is CASSLGAGGPPSNEQFF.

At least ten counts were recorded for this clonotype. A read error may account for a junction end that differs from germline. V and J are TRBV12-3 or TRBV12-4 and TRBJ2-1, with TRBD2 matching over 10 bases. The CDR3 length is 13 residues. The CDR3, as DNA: TGTGCCAGCAGTTTACGGCTAGCGGGAGTCTTTGTCTTC. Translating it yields CASSLRLAGVFVF.

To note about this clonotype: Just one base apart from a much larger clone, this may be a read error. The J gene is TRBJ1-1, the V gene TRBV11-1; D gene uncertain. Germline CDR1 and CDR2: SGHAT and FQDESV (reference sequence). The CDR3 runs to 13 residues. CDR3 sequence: CGSRLGLNTEAFF. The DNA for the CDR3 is TGTGGCAGCAGGCTGGGCTTAAACACTGAAGCTTTCTTT.

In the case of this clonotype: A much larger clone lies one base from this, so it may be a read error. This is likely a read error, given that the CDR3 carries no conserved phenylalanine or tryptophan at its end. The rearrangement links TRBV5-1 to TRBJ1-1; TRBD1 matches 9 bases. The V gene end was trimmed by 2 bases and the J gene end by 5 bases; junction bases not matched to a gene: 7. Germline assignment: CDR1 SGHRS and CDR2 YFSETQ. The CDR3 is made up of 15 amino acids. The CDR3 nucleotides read TGCGCCAGCAGCTTTTCGACAGGGGGTGGTACTGAAGCTTTCTCT. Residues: CASSFSTGGGTEAFS.

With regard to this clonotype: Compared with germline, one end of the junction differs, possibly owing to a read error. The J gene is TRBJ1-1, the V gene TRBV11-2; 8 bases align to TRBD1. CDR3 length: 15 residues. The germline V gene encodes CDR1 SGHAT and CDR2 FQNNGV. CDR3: CARSFVAGGDTEAFF. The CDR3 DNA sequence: TGTGCCAGGAGCTTCGTTGCAGGGGGCGACACTGAAGCTTTCTTT.

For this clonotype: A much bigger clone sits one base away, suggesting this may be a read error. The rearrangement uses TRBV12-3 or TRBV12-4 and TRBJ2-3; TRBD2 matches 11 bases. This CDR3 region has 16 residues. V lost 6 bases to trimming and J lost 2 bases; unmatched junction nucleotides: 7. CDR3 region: CASRPGTSGHTDTQYF. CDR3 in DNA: TGTGCCAGCAGACCTGGGACTAGCGGACACACAGATACGCAGTATTTT.

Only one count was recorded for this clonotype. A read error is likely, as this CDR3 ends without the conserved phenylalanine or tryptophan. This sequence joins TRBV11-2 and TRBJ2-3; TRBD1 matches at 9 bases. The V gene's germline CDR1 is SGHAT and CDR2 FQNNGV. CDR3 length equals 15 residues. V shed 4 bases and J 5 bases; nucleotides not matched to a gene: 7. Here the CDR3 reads CASSYQWTGEDTQYY. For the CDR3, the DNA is TGTGCCAGCAGCTACCAGTGGACAGGGGAAGATACGCAGTATTAT.